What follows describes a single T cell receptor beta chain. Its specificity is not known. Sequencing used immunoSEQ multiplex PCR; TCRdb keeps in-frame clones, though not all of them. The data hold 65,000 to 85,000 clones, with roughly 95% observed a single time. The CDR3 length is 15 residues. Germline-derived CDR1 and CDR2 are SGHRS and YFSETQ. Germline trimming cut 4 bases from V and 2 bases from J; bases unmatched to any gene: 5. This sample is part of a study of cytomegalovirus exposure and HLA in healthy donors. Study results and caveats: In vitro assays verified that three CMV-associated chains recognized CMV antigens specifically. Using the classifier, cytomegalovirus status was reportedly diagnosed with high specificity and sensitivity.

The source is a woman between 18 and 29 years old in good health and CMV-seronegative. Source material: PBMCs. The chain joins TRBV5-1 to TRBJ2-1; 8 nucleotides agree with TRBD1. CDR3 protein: CASSQGQGPYNEQFF. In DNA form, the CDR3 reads TGCGCCAGCAGCCAAGGACAGGGACCCTACAATGAGCAGTTCTTC.